Listed below are T cell receptor beta chains from one sample, sequenced in a study of patients and donors after allogeneic stem cell transplantation. TCRdb ran MiXCR on the RT-PCR reads and lists one entry per CDR3 protein. This sample has approximately 150,000 distinct CDR3 sequences, with more than 20% found just once. Sequenced material: blood, either unsorted or a sorted T cell fraction (not recorded which). All receptors derive from a human donor who was either an allogeneic HSCT recipient or a stem cell or donor lymphocyte infusion donor (not recorded which). It is not recorded whose cells these are; they may come from a transplant donor. The CDR3 runs from the conserved cysteine through the conserved F or W. D genes are given only for firm matches. Only some rows state a clone size, as once, few, many or a class for expanded clones.

v_gene	d_gene	j_gene	abundance	CDR3aa	CDR3nt
TRBV10-3	-	TRBJ2-7	-	CAISEHNGYEQYF	TGTGCCATCAGTGAACATAACGGCTACGAGCAGTACTTC
TRBV6-2/TRBV6-3	-	TRBJ2-2	-	CASSYNGATPGELFF	TGTGCCAGCAGTTACAATGGGGCAACGCCCGGGGAGCTGTTTTTT
TRBV20-1	-	TRBJ1-4	few	CSARRKGSYEKLFF	TGCAGTGCTAGAAGAAAGGGTTCGTACGAAAAACTGTTTTTT
TRBV12-3/TRBV12-4	-	TRBJ1-1	many	CASSPEEGKFAEAFF	TGTGCCAGCTCCCCAGAGGAGGGAAAATTTGCTGAAGCTTTCTTT
TRBV7-3	TRBD2	TRBJ2-1	-	CASSSSGGDEQFF	TGTGCCAGCAGCTCCTCCGGGGGGGATGAGCAGTTCTTC
TRBV3-1	-	TRBJ2-7	few	CASSPSSTYEQYF	TGTGCCAGCAGTCCTAGCAGTACCTACGAGCAGTACTTC
TRBV18	-	TRBJ2-7	few	CASSPGSIKPYEQYF	TGTGCCAGCTCACCTGGGAGTATTAAACCCTACGAGCAGTACTTC
TRBV3-1	-	TRBJ2-2	-	CASSQGVDQGSDTGELFF	TGTGCCAGCAGCCAAGGGGTAGATCAGGGGTCTGACACCGGGGAGCTGTTTTTT
TRBV27	-	TRBJ2-1	-	CASSSGTMGNEQFF	TGTGCCAGCAGCTCGGGCACAATGGGCAATGAGCAGTTCTTC
TRBV7-2	TRBD1	TRBJ2-1	-	CASSLGQGAYNEQFF	TGTGCCAGCAGCTTAGGGCAGGGGGCCTACAATGAGCAGTTCTTC
TRBV7-9	-	TRBJ2-7	-	CASSLISLGSSYEQYF	TGTGCCAGCAGCTTAATAAGTTTGGGGTCCTCCTACGAGCAGTACTTC
TRBV5-1	TRBD1	TRBJ2-7	few	CASSLRTGVYEQYF	TGCGCCAGCAGCTTGAGGACAGGGGTCTACGAGCAGTACTTC